This T cell receptor (beta chain) derives from a study of cytomegalovirus exposure and HLA in healthy donors (dated by TCRdb to 2016 to 2017). General notes on the study: An earlier analysis of 587 of the donors reported 276 Gb of sequence data and 95 million to 120 million unique TCR beta sequences obtained from approximately 180 million T cells. An early release that covered approximately 600 HLA-typed donors contained about 300 gigabases of sequencing data and tens of millions of unique TCR sequences. Among the approximately 430 genotyped donors, approximately 76% belonged to the genetic ancestry cluster associated with self-reported Caucasian donors. The study aimed to test whether signatures of past pathogen exposure could be identified by cataloging public T cell receptors. Using immunosequencing, the study profiled T cell repertoires from about 620 subjects and related those repertoires to cytomegalovirus serostatus. Besides the first cohort of approximately 670 subjects, a separate validation cohort made up of roughly 130 different subjects was used. High-throughput TCR immunosequencing, statistical association of individual TCRs with disease status, and machine learning were combined to predict cytomegalovirus infection status. A later analysis re-examined previously published TCR beta repertoires from several hundred donors and added high-resolution HLA genotyping to investigate patterns of TCR occurrence. Rather than using new phenotypic data, the later analysis identified candidate immune exposures from TCR beta sequences and from how often those sequences occurred across donors. To decide whether each TCR beta V gene segment behaved as functional or pseudogenic, an earlier analysis of some 540 of the donors relied on high-throughput TCR beta sequencing. Donor age, sex, ethnicity and CMV serostatus were collected together with the repertoire data. Genome-wide SNP genotypes for about 65% of the 666 donors were used in a later genetic analysis, which treated that subset as a discovery cohort. Every discovery cohort repertoire had been produced on one sequencing platform. HLA typing covered class I and class II loci at four-digit resolution. Typing coverage varied by locus: roughly 629-630 donors for A, B, C, DRB1 and DQB1; 500 to 550 for DQA1; around 570 for DPA1; roughly 450 for DPB1. Four to six DR-DQ haplotypes were handled as single units for association and clustering, since linkage in the cohort was strong. Across some 400 genotyped donors of the cohort, an average of roughly 250,000 unique TCR beta nucleotide sequences per donor were sequenced, and approximately 19% of those sequences were non-productive.

In its sample, this clone was seen a few times. Its antigen target is currently unknown. One base away there is no much larger clone; base qualities are not given. The cohort comprised fewer than 750 healthy bone marrow donors. At the time of sampling, all cohort members were nominally healthy, though unrecorded immune exposures were likely present. The donor tested CMV seronegative, placing the donor among the 352 seronegative members of the cohort. Every donor gave a peripheral blood sample, and the peripheral blood mononuclear cells from that sample were used for TCR beta sequencing. Genomic DNA extraction from the blood cell samples was performed with the Qiagen DNeasy Blood Extraction Kit. The germline V gene (reference sequence) specifies LNHDA as CDR1 and SQIVND as CDR2. Including the terminal cysteine and phenylalanine, the CDR3 comprises 15 residues. This entry keeps only the CDR3 DNA: 45 bases, framed from base 1. The germline V end is reduced by 8 bases and the J end by 0 bases; junction bases left unmatched: 6.

The study at large found these results: In an earlier analysis of about 540 of the donors, most TCR beta V segments were observed in productive rearrangements about 87% or about 30% of the time, broadly matching IMGT annotations. According to the authors, the approach could potentially be generalized to other disease states and immunological phenotypes. A later analysis reported that several top co-occurrence clusters appeared linked to parvovirus B19, influenza, CMV and Epstein-Barr virus. A later genetic analysis reported fewer N-insertions in productive TCRs among donors in an Asian-associated ancestry cluster than the roughly 700-donor mean. The 87-base-pair reads could not distinguish some IMGT-functional V segments, including TRBV6-2 and TRBV6-3, so those segments were excluded. A cluster of highly shared sequence variants was judged likely to represent a technical artifact of the sequencing pipeline. Most TCR sequences were seen in very few donors, while some public TCRs were found in many individuals. In vitro tests confirmed that a few of the cytomegalovirus-associated TCR beta chains recognize cytomegalovirus antigens. Around 16 rarely observed V segments, including chromosome 9 orphons, were excluded from the earlier analysis of just under 600 of the donors because counts were too low. Because HLA typing was missing for some donors at each locus, association tests included only the typed subset. Roughly uniform sequencing depth across donors was assumed in presence/absence analyses, although this assumption may not hold. A further reported finding was that TCR beta sequences accurately predicted the HLA-A and HLA-B alleles for most subjects in the first cohort. This cohort had only TCR beta chains sequenced, and the lack of alpha or paired-chain data limited which features could be detected. In a later analysis, HLA-associated TCR beta chains showed more clonal expansion and lower generation probabilities than non-associated chains that were equally common. In both the original and validation cohorts, the classifier was reported to diagnose cytomegalovirus status with high specificity and sensitivity. Most CMV-associated TCR beta chains appeared to be HLA-restricted in a later analysis, and the HLA associations seemed to be driven largely by CMV exposure. In a later analysis, 16,951 TCR beta sequences were associated with specific HLA alleles at a false discovery rate of 0.05. For the cohort, immune exposure information was limited to CMV serostatus. The study gave a list of some 150 TCR beta chains associated with cytomegalovirus. An association between a missense DCLRE1C variant and V-gene and J-gene trimming of TCR beta chains was found in a later genetic analysis and replicated in an independent cohort. In a later analysis, the rate of TCR association differed among HLA loci, with DRB1 alleles having the most associated TCRs and HLA-C alleles having the fewest. Assigning TCR associations to individual alleles was difficult when HLA alleles, especially DR and DQ, strongly co-occurred. Linkage disequilibrium might explain the correlated functional status among segregating V segments, but an unknown experimental factor could not be excluded.

Receptors were amplified or captured by the immunoSEQ multiplex PCR assay. For the multiplex PCR, a mixture combining 60 forward primers for TCR Vbeta segments and 13 reverse primers for TCR Jbeta segments was used. A multiplex PCR assay on genomic DNA amplified the CDR3 region of rearranged TCR beta genes. The amplified TCR beta libraries were sequenced on the Illumina HiSeq System as 87-base-pair reads. In the authors' own workflow: A later analysis counted about 80 million unique TCR beta chains across the 690 or so repertoires, and some 11 million of these chains were shared by at least two donors. To remove PCR and sequencing errors, raw reads were error-corrected and collapsed into unique sequences using a nearest-neighbor algorithm that merged closely related sequences. Alignment of CDR3 sequences to IMGT reference sequences was used to assign V, D and J gene segments. For a sequence to be retained, a match of at least six nucleotides was required to both a V gene segment and a J gene segment. Rearrangements were called productive when the CDR3 lacked stop codons and stayed in frame with V and J; all others were non-productive. Following IMGT convention, CDR3 was defined as the stretch from the second conserved V-encoded cysteine up to the conserved J-encoded phenylalanine. In an earlier analysis of 587 of the donors, sequences lacking an unambiguous match to a single V gene segment were excluded. In an earlier analysis of a few hundred of the donors, V segments were called functional above 56.7% productive rearrangements and were called segregating when the between-donor standard deviation exceeded 5%. To diagnose cytomegalovirus status from the catalog of TCR beta chain sequences, a statistical classification framework was built. A later analysis assigned V and J genes by comparing TCR nucleotide sequences with IMGT/GENE-DB human TR gene sequences. The TCRdist pipeline was used in a later analysis to assign CDR3 sequences and most-parsimonious VDJ recombination scenarios. In a later analysis, every TCR beta chain was defined by the combination of its CDR3 amino acid sequence and its V-gene family, and reads without a unique V-gene family were dropped. A later analysis removed several hundred highly shared, low-generation-probability nucleotide sequences to deal with suspected cross-contamination and a sequencing artifact. For each public chain, a later analysis derived a clonal expansion index from normalized ranks of inferred template counts within each repertoire. A later analysis computed generation probabilities with a VDJ recombination model fitted to out-of-frame rearrangements, and checked the results against IGoR. In a later analysis, TCR-TCR, TCR-HLA and TCR-CMV co-occurrence was scored with hypergeometric tests, and a repertoire-size bias correction was applied to TCR pairs. False discovery rates were estimated in a later analysis by permuting HLA or CMV assignments 20 times. A later analysis grouped co-occurring TCRs with DBSCAN, adding TCRdist sequence similarity when clustering within HLA-allele-positive subsets. Co-occurrence clustering excluded repertoires with fewer than 30,000 or more than 120,000 public chains, plus five with anomalous nucleotide sharing. This is the immuneACCESS table as TCRdb keeps it, with only in-frame sequences that have V and J called. A part of the clones is gone; compared with another copy, unresolved V genes explain less than half, and the rest is unexplained. V, J and clone size reflect that table, while D and trimming were determined from the DNA. The sample yields 200,000 or so clones; 70% to 90% were counted once. Jointly, the top ten make up about 3% of the sample.

Sequenced sample: PBMCs. The rearrangement joined TRBV19 to TRBJ2-5, and 10 bases in between align with TRBD1. The TCR was taken from a young man in good health and CMV-seronegative. CDR3 protein: CASSPGQGYQETQYF. In nucleotides, the sequence is TGTGCCAGTTCCCCGGGACAGGGGTACCAAGAGACCCAGTACTTC. The variable domain in full, with residues beyond the CDR3 obtained from the reference TRBV19 and TRBJ2-5 genes, is DGGITQSPKYLFRKEGQNVTLSCEQNLNHDAMYWYRQDPGQGLRLIYYSQIVNDFQKGDIAEGYSVSREKKESFPLTVTSAQKNPTAFYLCASSPGQGYQETQYFGPGTRLLVL.